Below are 5 T cell receptor beta chains sequenced from a single sample in a study of T cells in Graves' hyperthyroidism and ophthalmopathy. The investigators amplified TCR beta CDR3 regions from RNA transcripts. Carried out on the TCR CDR3, a first-round RT-PCR used the HTBI primer set. TCRdb re-analysed the multiplex PCR reads in MiXCR, keeping a single row per CDR3 protein. The repertoire includes some 800,000 distinct CDR3 sequences, roughly 37% of them detected once, and 7.5% to 9.5% sits in the top ten. The sequenced sample was blood. The receptors come from a man aged 18 to 30 with Graves' hyperthyroidism.

This clonotype has only a few counts. The chain joins TRBV5-1 to TRBJ2-5; no clear D. There are 14 residues in the CDR3. V was pared by 3 bases and J by 2 bases, with 11 bases between. CDR1 is SGHRS, CDR2 YFSETQ, per germline. The CDR3 is CASSSSGTQETQYF. In DNA form, the CDR3 reads TGCGCCAGCAGCTCGTCCGGAACGCAAGAGACCCAGTACTTC.

This chain connects TRBV7-9 to TRBJ2-5; 13 bases are a match to TRBD2. The CDR3 has 14 residues. The germline CDR1 and CDR2 sequences are SEHNR and FQNEAQ (reference sequence). J was trimmed by 4 bases and V by 11 bases; bases with no gene match: 7. For the CDR3, the DNA is TGTGCCTGGACACTAGCGGGAGGGGGAGAGACCCAGTACTTC. Residues: CAWTLAGGGETQYF.

This clonotype has only a few counts. A much larger clone differs by one base, so this may be a read error. V and J are TRBV9 and TRBJ1-3; no clear D gene. The CDR3 consists of 14 residues. Germline V gene data show CDR1 as SGDLS and CDR2 as YYNGEE. Trimming took off 4 bases at V and 0 bases at J, with 8 bases between the two ends. CDR3 in amino acids: CASSITDSGNTIYF. The DNA of the CDR3 is TGTGCCAGCAGCATAACAGACTCTGGAAACACCATATATTTT.

The chain employs TRBV9 and TRBJ2-7; D may correspond to TRBD1 or TRBD2 (5 bases each). V gave up 4 bases and J gave up 4 bases, with 18 bases separating them. The CDR3 contains 15 residues. Germline V CDR1 and CDR2: SGDLS, YYNGEE. The chain's CDR3 is CASSPTGTTVYEQYF. CDR3 sequence (DNA): TGTGCCAGCAGCCCCACCGGGACGACAGTTTACGAGCAGTACTTC.

This clonotype occurred many times. The gene calls are TRBV20-1 and TRBJ2-7; weak D call: TRBD2 (6 bases). This CDR3 spans 12 amino acids. The V gene lost 5 bases and the J gene lost 0 bases, with 8 bases spanning the gap. The germline V gene has CDR1 DFQATT and CDR2 SNEGSKA (reference sequence). CDR3 bases: TGCAGTGCTGGCGGGACCTCCTACGAGCAGTACTTC. Protein sequence: CSAGGTSYEQYF.